What follows describes a single TCR beta chain. Its antigen is unidentified. The sample belongs to a study of naive and memory T cell subsets. The beta constant-region primer was an equimolar mix of two oligonucleotides covering TRBC1 and TRBC2. Nested alpha and beta constant-region primers with the SP2 primer drove four PCR rounds on ligated cDNA. TCRdb used MiXCR to reprocess the UMI-ligation and nested PCR reads, holding one entry per CDR3 protein. The table has about 160,000 distinct CDR3 sequences, 20% to 25% seen once. Study-wide findings and caveats: A few larger clonotypes appeared in naive repertoires, especially CD8, possibly memory cells re-expressing CD45RA. The power law exponent of TCR abundance differed between naive and memory cells. Clonotypes are single alpha or beta chains, not paired receptors.

CDR1 is LGHDT, CDR2 YNNKEL, per germline (reference sequence). With 6 bases clipped from V and 7 bases from J, the junction kept 11 bases outside the gene matches. The CDR3 is 15 amino acids. V usage is TRBV3-1 and J usage is TRBJ2-7; 11 positions agree with TRBD2. This clonotype originated in a human donor in good health. Sequenced sample: naive CD4+ T cells from blood. CDR3 DNA: TGTGCCAGCAGACTTGAACTAGCGGGAGTTGGTGAGCAGTACTTC. Its protein product is CASRLELAGVGEQYF.